This is a list of T cell receptor beta chains from one sample in a study of cytomegalovirus exposure and HLA in healthy donors. Using immunoSEQ multiplex PCR, the repertoire was profiled, and TCRdb retains in-frame clones only, with some absent. The data show roughly 190,000 clones, more than 75% seen once. Sequencing input: PBMCs. All receptors come from a woman aged 18 to 35 in good health and CMV-seronegative. Each CDR3 is given without its conserved first and last residue. The D gene is left open where the match is weak. The size field is filled for only some rows; it gives once, few, many or a size class.

d_gene	v_gene	j_gene	abundance	CDR3aa
TRBD1	TRBV6-6	TRBJ1-6	.	ASTPTGETYNSPLH
.	TRBV7-3	TRBJ1-5	.	ASPVRSNQPQH
TRBD1	TRBV6-1	TRBJ2-1	.	ASRRTGAKDEQF
.	TRBV6-5	TRBJ1-4	.	ASSFKPQGEKLF
.	TRBV11-2	TRBJ1-5	.	ASSPNGMRGEPQH
.	TRBV11-2	TRBJ2-7	.	ASSVDLGQGEQY
TRBD1	TRBV30	TRBJ2-2	.	AWSRTGGVTGELF
.	TRBV29-1	TRBJ1-2	few	SGGRVDYGYT
TRBD2	TRBV2	TRBJ2-1	.	ASSRGGGAYNEQF
TRBD2	TRBV7-2	TRBJ2-1	.	ASSLLADNEQF
TRBD2	TRBV7-3	TRBJ2-3	.	ASSPGLAGDTDTQY
.	TRBV29-1	TRBJ1-2	.	SVNRGGIYGYT
TRBD1	TRBV7-9	TRBJ2-3	.	ASSFTGGTDTQY
TRBD2	TRBV10-1	TRBJ2-1	few	ASSERLAGGQQF
TRBD1	TRBV5-5	TRBJ1-6	.	ASSLRDRDSPLH
.	TRBV19	TRBJ1-2	.	ASSSGTNLNYGYT
TRBD1	TRBV6-4	TRBJ2-1	.	ASSANRGGYNEQF
TRBD2	TRBV2	TRBJ2-3	.	ASSVLSSGAYTDTQY
.	TRBV29-1	TRBJ2-5	.	SITPGVGSETQY
.	TRBV10-1	TRBJ2-2	.	ASSGTSTGELF
TRBD2	TRBV11-2	TRBJ2-3	.	ASSLRPSGNTDTQY
TRBD1	TRBV5-1	TRBJ2-1	.	ASSSKETGGGDEQF
TRBD2	TRBV18	TRBJ2-3	.	ASSPPGLAGGLTLNTQY
TRBD2	TRBV27	TRBJ2-7	few	ASSGGFSGRSYEQY
.	TRBV7-2	TRBJ1-1	.	ASTKVSQGGTEAF
.	TRBV6-5	TRBJ1-3	.	ASSSLAAGNTIY
.	TRBV5-1	TRBJ2-3	.	ASSLGLGTPMSDTQY
TRBD1	TRBV6-5	TRBJ1-1	few	ASRRTGATEAF
.	TRBV5-1	TRBJ2-1	.	ASSFRSSYNEQF
.	TRBV6-5	TRBJ1-3	.	ASTPERLPGNTIY
.	TRBV15	TRBJ1-2	few	ATSRDSDYGYT
.	TRBV2	TRBJ2-4	.	ASSLPGAKNIQY
.	TRBV2	TRBJ2-3	.	ASSEELVPSS
TRBD2	TRBV6-1	TRBJ2-3	.	ASRRTSGGTDTQY
TRBD2	TRBV7-2	TRBJ2-2	.	ASSLLLAGQTGELF
.	TRBV5-5	TRBJ2-1	.	ASSGGRGTYNEQF
TRBD2	TRBV18	TRBJ2-1	.	ASSLRGTSGGTLANEQF
.	TRBV5-1	TRBJ2-2	.	ASSLAGGNTGELF
TRBD2	TRBV5-4	TRBJ2-1	.	ASSLTSGRVYNEQF
.	TRBV19	TRBJ1-4	.	ASTLLAWTDNEKLF
.	TRBV11-2	TRBJ1-5	.	ASSPGQRSNQPQH
TRBD1	TRBV6-4	TRBJ1-2	once	ASSADRGYGYT
TRBD1	TRBV28	TRBJ2-3	.	ASSLFMSGQGGDTDTQY
TRBD2	TRBV27	TRBJ2-3	.	ASRAIKGGRRADTQY
.	TRBV27	TRBJ1-4	.	ASSLYKTNEKLF
.	TRBV29-1	TRBJ2-7	.	SVSVTYEQY
.	TRBV25-1	TRBJ1-1	.	ASSDWAGGGTEAF
.	TRBV6-1	TRBJ1-3	.	ASSLRTGGNTIY
TRBD2	TRBV5-4	TRBJ2-1	.	ASSTPGLAGGYNEQF
.	TRBV27	TRBJ2-7	.	ASSFAGNYEQY
.	TRBV6-4	TRBJ1-1	.	ASRKTVGDTEAF
.	TRBV19	TRBJ2-1	.	ASGGAYNEQF
TRBD1	TRBV2	TRBJ1-2	.	ASRRGQGIPGYT
.	TRBV5-1	TRBJ1-3	once	ASSLGQQGSGNTIY
TRBD1	TRBV4-1	TRBJ1-1	.	ASSQAPGQGAWDTEAF
.	TRBV6-4	TRBJ2-2	.	ASSDSSGGTGELF